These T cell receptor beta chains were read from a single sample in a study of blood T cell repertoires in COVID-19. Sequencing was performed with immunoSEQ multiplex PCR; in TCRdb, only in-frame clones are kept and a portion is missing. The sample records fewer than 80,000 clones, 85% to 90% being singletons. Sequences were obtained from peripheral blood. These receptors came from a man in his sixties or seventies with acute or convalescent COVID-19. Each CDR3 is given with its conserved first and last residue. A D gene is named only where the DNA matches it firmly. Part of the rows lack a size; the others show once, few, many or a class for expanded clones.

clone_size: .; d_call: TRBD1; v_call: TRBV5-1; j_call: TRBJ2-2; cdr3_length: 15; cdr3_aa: CASSLGQGASGELFF; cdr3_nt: TGCGCCAGCAGCTTGGGACAGGGGGCCTCCGGGGAGCTGTTTTTT
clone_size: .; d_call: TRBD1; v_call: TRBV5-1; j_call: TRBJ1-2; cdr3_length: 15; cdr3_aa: CASSPWTGEFDGYTF; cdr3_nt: TGCGCCAGCAGCCCCTGGACAGGGGAATTTGATGGCTACACCTTC
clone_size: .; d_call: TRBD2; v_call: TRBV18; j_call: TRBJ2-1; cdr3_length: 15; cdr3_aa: CASSPGSGLAFEQFF; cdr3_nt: TGTGCCAGCTCACCCGGTAGTGGACTAGCCTTTGAGCAGTTCTTC
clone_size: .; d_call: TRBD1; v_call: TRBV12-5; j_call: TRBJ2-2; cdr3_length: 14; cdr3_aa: CATHTGQATGELFF; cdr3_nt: TGTGCTACTCATACGGGACAGGCAACCGGGGAGCTGTTTTTT
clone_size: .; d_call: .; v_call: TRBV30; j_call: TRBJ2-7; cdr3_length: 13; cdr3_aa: CAWSFGQTYEQYF; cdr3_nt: TGTGCCTGGAGTTTTGGACAGACCTACGAGCAGTACTTC
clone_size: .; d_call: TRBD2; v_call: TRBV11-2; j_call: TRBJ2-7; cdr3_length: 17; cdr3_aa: CASSLDPLTSGSYEQYF; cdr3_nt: TGTGCCAGCAGCTTAGATCCTCTGACTAGCGGGAGTTACGAGCAGTACTTC
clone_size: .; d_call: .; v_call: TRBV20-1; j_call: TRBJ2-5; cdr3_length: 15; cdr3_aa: CSASRGGAAGETQYF; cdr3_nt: TGCAGTGCTAGTCGTGGGGGGGCCGCGGGGGAGACCCAGTACTTC
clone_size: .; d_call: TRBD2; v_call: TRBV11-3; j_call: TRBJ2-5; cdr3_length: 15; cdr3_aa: CASSLGAGGKETQYF; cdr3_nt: TGTGCCAGCAGCTTAGGAGCGGGGGGCAAAGAGACCCAGTACTTC
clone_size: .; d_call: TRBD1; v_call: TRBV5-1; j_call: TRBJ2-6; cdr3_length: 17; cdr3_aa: CASSLAQGAGGANVLTF; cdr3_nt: TGCGCCAGCAGCTTGGCACAGGGGGCAGGAGGGGCCAACGTCCTGACTTTC
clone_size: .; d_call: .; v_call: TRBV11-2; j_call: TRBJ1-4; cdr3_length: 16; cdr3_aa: CASSPLLGQMNEKLFF; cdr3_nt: TGTGCCAGCAGCCCCCTGCTAGGACAGATGAATGAAAAACTGTTTTTT
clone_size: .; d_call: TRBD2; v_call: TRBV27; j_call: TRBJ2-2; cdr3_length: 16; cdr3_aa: CASSFFLAGVSGELFF; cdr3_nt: TGTGCCAGCAGTTTTTTCCTAGCGGGAGTTTCCGGGGAGCTGTTTTTT
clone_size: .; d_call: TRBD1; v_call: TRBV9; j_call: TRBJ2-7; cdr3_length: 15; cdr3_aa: CASSPSGTGSHEQYF; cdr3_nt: TGTGCCAGCAGCCCTTCCGGGACAGGGTCCCACGAGCAGTACTTC
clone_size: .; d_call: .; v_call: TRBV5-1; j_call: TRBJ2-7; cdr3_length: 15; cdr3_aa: CASSLTQGQGSWEYF; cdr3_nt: TGCGCCAGCAGCTTGACCCAGGGACAAGGGTCTTGGGAGTACTTC
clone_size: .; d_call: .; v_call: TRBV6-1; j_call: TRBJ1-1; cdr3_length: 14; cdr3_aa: CASSEAGSGGLAFF; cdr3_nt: TGTGCCAGCAGTGAAGCGGGTTCGGGGGGTTTAGCTTTCTTT
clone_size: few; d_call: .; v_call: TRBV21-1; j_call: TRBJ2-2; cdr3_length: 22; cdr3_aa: CASSKEAAYLVTSGFNTGELFF; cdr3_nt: TGTGCCAGCAGCAAAGAAGCGGCCTACTTGGTCACTAGCGGATTTAACACCGGGGAGCTGTTTTTT
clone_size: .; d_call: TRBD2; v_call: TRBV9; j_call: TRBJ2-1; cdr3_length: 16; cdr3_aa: CASSATTTGTRNEQFF; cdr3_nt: TGTGCCAGCAGCGCTACAACAACCGGGACTAGGAACGAGCAGTTCTTC
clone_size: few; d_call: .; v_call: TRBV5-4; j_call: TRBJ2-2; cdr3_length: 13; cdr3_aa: CAFFTGQFGELFF; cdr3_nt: TGTGCCTTCTTCACAGGGCAGTTCGGGGAGCTGTTTTTT
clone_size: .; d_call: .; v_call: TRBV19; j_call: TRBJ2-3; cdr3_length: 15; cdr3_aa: CASSIQGRDTDTQYF; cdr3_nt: TGTGCCAGTAGTATTCAAGGGCGGGACACAGATACGCAGTATTTT
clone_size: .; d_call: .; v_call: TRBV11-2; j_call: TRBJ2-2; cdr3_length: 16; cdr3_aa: CASSPKYSWDTGELFF; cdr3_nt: TGTGCCAGCAGCCCCAAATACAGTTGGGACACCGGGGAGCTGTTTTTT
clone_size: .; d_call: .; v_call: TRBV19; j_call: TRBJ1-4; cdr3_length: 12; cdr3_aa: CASSPLRGELFF; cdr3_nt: TGTGCCAGTAGTCCACTACGGGGGGAACTGTTTTTT
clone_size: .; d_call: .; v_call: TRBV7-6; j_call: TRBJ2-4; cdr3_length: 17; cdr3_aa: CASSSDYERLAKNIQYF; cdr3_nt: TGTGCCAGCAGCTCGGACTACGAAAGACTAGCCAAAAACATTCAGTACTTC
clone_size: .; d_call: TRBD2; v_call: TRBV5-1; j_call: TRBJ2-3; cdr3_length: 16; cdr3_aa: CASSPELAGSTDTQYF; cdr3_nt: TGCGCCAGCAGCCCGGAACTAGCGGGAAGCACAGATACGCAGTATTTT
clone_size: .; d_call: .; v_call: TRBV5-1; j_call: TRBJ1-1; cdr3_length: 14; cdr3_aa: CASSLTRADTEAFF; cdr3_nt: TGCGCCAGCAGCTTGACCAGGGCGGACACTGAAGCTTTCTTT
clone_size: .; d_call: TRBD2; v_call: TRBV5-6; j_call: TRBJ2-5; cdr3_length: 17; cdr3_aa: CASSLGLAGGAWETQYF; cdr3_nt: TGTGCCAGCAGCTTGGGACTAGCGGGAGGGGCCTGGGAGACCCAGTACTTC
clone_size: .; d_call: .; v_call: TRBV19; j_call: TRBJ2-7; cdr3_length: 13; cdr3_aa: CASSSLGAYEQYF; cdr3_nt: TGTGCCAGTAGTTCTCTAGGGGCCTACGAGCAGTACTTC
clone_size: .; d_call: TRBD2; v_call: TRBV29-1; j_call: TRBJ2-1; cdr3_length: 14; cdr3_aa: CSAPEAGIYNEQFF; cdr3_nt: TGCAGCGCCCCGGAAGCGGGAATCTACAATGAGCAGTTCTTC
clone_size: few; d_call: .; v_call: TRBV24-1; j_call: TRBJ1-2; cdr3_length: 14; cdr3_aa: CATSDSGFGYGYTF; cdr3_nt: TGTGCCACCAGTGATTCAGGGTTCGGCTATGGCTACACCTTC
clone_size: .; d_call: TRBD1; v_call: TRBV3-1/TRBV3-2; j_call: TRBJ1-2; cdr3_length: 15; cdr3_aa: CASSQGGTANYGYTF; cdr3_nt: TGTGCCAGCAGCCAAGGGGGGACAGCTAACTATGGCTACACCTTC
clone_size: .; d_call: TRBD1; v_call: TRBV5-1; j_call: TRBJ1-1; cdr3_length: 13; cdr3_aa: CASSPNDRVGAFF; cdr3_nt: TGCGCCAGCAGCCCTAATGACAGGGTAGGAGCTTTCTTT
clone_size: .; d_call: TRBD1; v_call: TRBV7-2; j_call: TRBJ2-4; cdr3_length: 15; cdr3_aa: CASSLRGQAKNIQYF; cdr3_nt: TGTGCCAGCAGCTTAAGGGGGCAGGCCAAAAACATTCAGTACTTC
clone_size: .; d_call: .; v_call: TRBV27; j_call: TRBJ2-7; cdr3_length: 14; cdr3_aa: CASSHDGSSYEQYF; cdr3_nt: TGTGCCAGCAGTCACGACGGGAGCTCCTACGAGCAGTACTTC
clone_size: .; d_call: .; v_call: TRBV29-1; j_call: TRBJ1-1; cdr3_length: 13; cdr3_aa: CSVDYRVMGEAFF; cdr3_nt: TGCAGCGTTGACTACAGGGTAATGGGTGAAGCTTTCTTT
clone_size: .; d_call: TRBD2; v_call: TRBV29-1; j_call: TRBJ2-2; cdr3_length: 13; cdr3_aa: CSATSGSAGELFF; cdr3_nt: TGCAGCGCGACTAGCGGGAGCGCCGGGGAGCTGTTTTTT
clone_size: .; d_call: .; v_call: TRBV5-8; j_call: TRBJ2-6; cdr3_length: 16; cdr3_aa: CASSLGRVSGANVLTF; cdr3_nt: TGTGCCAGCAGCTTGGGCAGGGTCTCTGGGGCCAACGTCCTGACTTTC
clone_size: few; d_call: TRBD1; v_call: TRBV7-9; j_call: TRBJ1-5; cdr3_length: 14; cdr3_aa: CASSLAGGGQPQHF; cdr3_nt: TGTGCCAGCAGCTTAGCAGGGGGCGGGCAGCCCCAGCATTTT
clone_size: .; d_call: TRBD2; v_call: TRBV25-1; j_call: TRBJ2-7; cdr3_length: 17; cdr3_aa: CASRESGTGVRRSEQYF; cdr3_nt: TGTGCCAGCAGAGAAAGCGGGACGGGGGTCCGGCGGTCCGAGCAGTACTTC
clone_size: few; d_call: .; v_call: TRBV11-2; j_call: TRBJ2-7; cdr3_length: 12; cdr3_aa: CASSLVRYEQYF; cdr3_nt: TGTGCCAGCAGCTTAGTTCGCTACGAGCAGTACTTC
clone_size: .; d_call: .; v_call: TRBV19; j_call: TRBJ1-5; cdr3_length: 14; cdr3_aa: CASNTGQNNQPQHF; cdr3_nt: TGTGCCAGTAATACTGGACAGAACAATCAGCCCCAGCATTTT
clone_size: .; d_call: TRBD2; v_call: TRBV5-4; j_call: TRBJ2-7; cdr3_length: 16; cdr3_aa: CASSLLGGGNSYEQYF; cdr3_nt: TGTGCCAGCAGCTTGCTTGGCGGGGGGAACTCCTACGAGCAGTACTTC
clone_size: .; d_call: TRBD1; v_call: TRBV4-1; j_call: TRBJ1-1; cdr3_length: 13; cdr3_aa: CASSAQDRREAFF; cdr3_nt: TGCGCCAGCAGCGCCCAGGACAGGAGGGAAGCTTTCTTT
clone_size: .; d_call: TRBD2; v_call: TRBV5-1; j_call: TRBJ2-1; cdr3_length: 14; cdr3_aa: CASSPGLAGDEQFF; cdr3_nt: TGCGCCAGCAGCCCGGGACTAGCGGGAGACGAGCAGTTCTTC
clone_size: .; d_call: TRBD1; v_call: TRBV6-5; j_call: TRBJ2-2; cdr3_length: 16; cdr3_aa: CASSYSGQGGGGELFF; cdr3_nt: TGTGCCAGCAGTTACTCCGGACAGGGAGGAGGCGGGGAGCTGTTTTTT
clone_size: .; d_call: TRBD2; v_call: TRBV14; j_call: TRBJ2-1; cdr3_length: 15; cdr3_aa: CASSQWTSGRTEQFF; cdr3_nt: TGTGCCAGCAGCCAGTGGACTAGCGGGAGAACTGAGCAGTTCTTC
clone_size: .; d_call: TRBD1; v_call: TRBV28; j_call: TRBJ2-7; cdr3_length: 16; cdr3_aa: CASSTPGQGASHEQYF; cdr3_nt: TGTGCCAGCAGTACCCCGGGGCAGGGGGCGTCCCACGAGCAGTACTTC
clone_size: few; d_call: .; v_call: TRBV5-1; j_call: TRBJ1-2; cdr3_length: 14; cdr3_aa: CASSPSGREIGYTF; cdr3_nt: TGCGCCAGCAGCCCCTCAGGGAGGGAGATTGGCTACACCTTC
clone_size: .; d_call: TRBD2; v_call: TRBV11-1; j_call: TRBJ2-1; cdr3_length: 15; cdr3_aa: CASSLGLAGYNEQFF; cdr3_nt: TGTGCCAGCAGCCTGGGGCTAGCGGGATACAATGAGCAGTTCTTC
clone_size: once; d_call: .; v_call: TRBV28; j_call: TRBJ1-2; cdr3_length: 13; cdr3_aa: CASRIRRSNGYTF; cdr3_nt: TGTGCCAGCAGAATTCGGAGGTCCAATGGCTACACCTTC
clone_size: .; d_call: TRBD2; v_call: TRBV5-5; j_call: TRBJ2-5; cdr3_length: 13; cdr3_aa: CASSFLAGGSQYF; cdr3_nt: TGTGCCAGCAGCTTTTTAGCGGGAGGGTCCCAGTACTTC
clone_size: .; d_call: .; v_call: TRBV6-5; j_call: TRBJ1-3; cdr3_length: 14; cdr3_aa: CASSYGGTGNTIYF; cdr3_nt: TGTGCCAGCAGTTACGGGGGGACTGGAAACACCATATATTTT
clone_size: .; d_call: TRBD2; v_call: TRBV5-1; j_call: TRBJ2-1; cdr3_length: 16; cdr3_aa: CASSFLAGGRYNEQFF; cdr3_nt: TGCGCCAGCAGCTTCCTGGCGGGGGGGCGGTACAATGAGCAGTTCTTC